Each of the 6 T cell receptor beta chains below was sequenced from the same sample in a study of T cells in Graves' hyperthyroidism and ophthalmopathy. Amplified TCR beta CDR3 regions came from RNA transcripts. HTBI primers drove first-round RT-PCR of the TCR CDR3. TCRdb re-called the multiplex PCR reads through MiXCR, storing one row per CDR3 protein. The data show over 500,000 distinct CDR3 sequences, 13% to 15% seen once. Material: blood. These receptors were taken from a middle-aged woman with Graves' hyperthyroidism.

As DNA, the CDR3 is TGCGCCAGCAGCTTGAGTTCGGGAACAGATACGCAGTATTTT. Amino acid sequence: CASSLSSGTDTQYF. This sequence joins TRBV5-1 and TRBJ2-3; perhaps TRBD2 as D (5 bases). Germline CDR1 SGHRS, CDR2 YFSETQ. The length of the CDR3 is 14 residues. The V and J ends lost 1 base and 3 bases respectively, with 9 bases between them.

This clonotype occurred many times. The chain recombines TRBV28 with TRBJ1-2; D unresolved. The length of the CDR3 is 15 residues. V lost 2 bases and J lost 2, with 12 bases in between. From germline, CDR1 is MDHEN and CDR2 SYDVKM. CDR3 region: CASSLGVGRNYGYTF. CDR3 nucleotide sequence: TGTGCCAGCAGTTTAGGGGTAGGCAGGAACTATGGCTACACCTTC.

The chain has TRBV2 and TRBJ1-3; D is unclear. The V end was cut by 6 bases, the J end by 0 bases, with 9 bases between. CDR3 length equals 14 residues. The germline V gene encodes CDR1 SNHLY and CDR2 FYNNEI. This CDR3 reads CASREPSSGNTIYF. The CDR3 DNA follows: TGTGCCAGCAGGGAGCCGAGCTCTGGAAACACCATATATTTT. The variable domain in full, with the rest retrieved from reference TRBV2 and TRBJ1-3, is EPEVTQTPSHQVTQMGQEVILRCVPISNHLYFYWYRQILGQKVEFLVSFYNNEISEKSEIFDDQFSVERPDGSNFTLKIRSTKLEDSAMYFCASREPSSGNTIYFGEGSWLTVV.

This clonotype was counted many times. This rearrangement joins TRBV29-1 to TRBJ2-7; D perhaps matches TRBD2 (6 bases). Per the germline V gene, CDR1 is SQVTM and CDR2 is ANQGSEA. The CDR3 is 12 residues long. The V gene lost 4 bases and the J gene lost 6 bases, with 13 bases spanning the gap. Written as DNA, the CDR3 is TGCAGCGTTGGCGGGGCCCGGGGCGAGCAGTACTTC. Encoded protein: CSVGGARGEQYF.

In this sample, this clonotype turned up many times. The chain is built from TRBV12-3 or TRBV12-4 and TRBJ2-7, with a tentative D call TRBD2 (5 bases). V was shortened by 6 bases and J by 7 bases, with 19 bases between the two germline ends. The CDR3 is made up of 14 amino acids. For the CDR3, the DNA is TGTGCCAGCAGCCAAAGTGGGAGATTGGGGGAGCAGTACTTC. Its translation is CASSQSGRLGEQYF.

In its sample, this clonotype was seen many times. The V gene is TRBV6-5, the J gene TRBJ2-7; 14 bases match TRBD2. J gave up 6 bases and V 0 bases, and 7 bases lay outside the gene matches. This CDR3 is 17 amino acids long. Germline assignment: CDR1 MNHEY and CDR2 SVGAGI. CDR3 sequence: CASSYSPGLAGATEQYF. The CDR3 region has the DNA TGTGCCAGCAGTTACTCGCCGGGACTAGCGGGAGCCACCGAGCAGTACTTC.